The 2 T cell receptor beta chains reported below all come from one sample, sequenced in a study of blood T cell repertoires in COVID-19. TCRdb's copy holds only in-frame clones and misses some; the assay was immunoSEQ multiplex PCR. The data contain about 39,000 clones, 65% to 90% of them seen just once; the ten biggest clones take up more than 4.5%. The sequenced sample was peripheral blood. Every receptor here comes from a man aged 35 to 55 with active COVID-19.

The rearrangement uses TRBV5-1 and TRBJ1-3; 7 bases map to TRBD1. Germline trimming cut 4 bases from V and 0 bases from J; bases unmatched to any gene: 4. There are 15 residues in the CDR3. Per germline, CDR1 SGHRS and CDR2 YFSETQ. Here the CDR3 reads CASSPTGDSGNTIYF. In DNA, the CDR3 is TGCGCCAGCAGCCCAACAGGGGACTCTGGAAACACCATATATTTT.

This rearrangement joins TRBV5-5 to TRBJ2-1; D is unresolved. The CDR3 is 11 amino acids. Germline V CDR1 and CDR2: SGHKS, YYEKEE (reference sequence). Trimming cost V 4 bases and J 4 bases, with 3 bases left between them. Written as DNA, the CDR3 is TGTGCCAGCAGCGCGTACAATGAGCAGTTCTTC. This translates into CASSAYNEQFF.